This T cell receptor (beta chain) was profiled in a study of identifying expanded T cells in peripheral blood. Germline V gene lookup returns CDR1 SGHKS and CDR2 YYEKEE (reference sequence). CDR3 length equals 13 residues. Trimming pared 0 bases from V and 5 bases from J, leaving 8 bases between. Measured with immunoSEQ multiplex PCR; TCRdb has only the in-frame clones, and not every one. Altogether some 97,000 clones are present, approximately 88% being singletons, with the ten largest covering 5.5% to 6.5%. Sequencing was performed on blood. This clonotype originated in a person between 18 and 70 years old in good health. This chain connects TRBV5-5 to TRBJ2-5, with unresolved D. Here the CDR3 reads CASSLALGETQYF. The CDR3 DNA sequence: TGTGCCAGCAGCTTGGCTCTAGGGGAGACCCAGTACTTC. The variable domain in full, completed from reference TRBV5-5 and TRBJ2-5, reads DAGVTQSPTHLIKTRGQQVTLRCSPISGHKSVSWYQQVLGQGPQFIFQYYEKEERGRGNFPDRFSARQFPNYSSELNVNALLLGDSALYLCASSLALGETQYFGPGTRLLVL.